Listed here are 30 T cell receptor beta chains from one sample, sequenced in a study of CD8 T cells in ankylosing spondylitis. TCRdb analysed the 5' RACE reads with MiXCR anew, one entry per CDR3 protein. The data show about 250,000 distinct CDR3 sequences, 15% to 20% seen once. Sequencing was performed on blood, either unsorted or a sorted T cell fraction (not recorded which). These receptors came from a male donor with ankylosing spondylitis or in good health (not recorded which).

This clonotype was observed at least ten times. The CDR3 reads CASSTGGPYEQYF. CDR3 nucleotides: TGTGCCAGCAGCACAGGGGGACCCTACGAGCAGTACTTC. This rearrangement joins TRBV12-3 or TRBV12-4 to TRBJ2-7; 8 positions agree with TRBD1. The CDR3 is made up of 13 amino acids. V lost 6 bases and J lost 2; bases outside the gene matches: 3.

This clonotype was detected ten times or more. In DNA form, the CDR3 reads TGCGCCAGCAGCCAAGAAAACAGGGTGGGAACCTACGAGCAGTACTTC. This sequence encodes CASSQENRVGTYEQYF. The chain joins TRBV4-1 to TRBJ2-7; perhaps TRBD1 as D (6 bases). Germline loops: CDR1 MGHRA, CDR2 YSYEKL. Trimming stripped 0 bases from V and 2 bases from J, with 14 bases between. This CDR3 is 16 amino acids long.

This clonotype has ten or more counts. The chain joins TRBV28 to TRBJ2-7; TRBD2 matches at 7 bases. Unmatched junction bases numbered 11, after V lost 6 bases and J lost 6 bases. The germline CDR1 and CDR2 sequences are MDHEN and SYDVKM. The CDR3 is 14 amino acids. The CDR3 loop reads CASRAAGEGLEQYF. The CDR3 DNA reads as TGTGCCAGCAGGGCTGCGGGAGAGGGTCTCGAGCAGTACTTC.

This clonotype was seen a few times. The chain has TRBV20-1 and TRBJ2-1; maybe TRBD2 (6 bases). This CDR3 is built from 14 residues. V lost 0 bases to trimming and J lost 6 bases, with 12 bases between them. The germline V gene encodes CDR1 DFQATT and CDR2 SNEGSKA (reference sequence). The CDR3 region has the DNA TGCAGTGCTAGAGATTCGGAGGGTGGCAATGAGCAGTTCTTC. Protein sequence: CSARDSEGGNEQFF.

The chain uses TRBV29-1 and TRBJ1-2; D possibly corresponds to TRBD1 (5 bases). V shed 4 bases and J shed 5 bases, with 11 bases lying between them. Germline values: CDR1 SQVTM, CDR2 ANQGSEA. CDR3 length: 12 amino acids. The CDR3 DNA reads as TGCAGCGTTGCCGCAGAGGGGTATGGCTACACCTTC. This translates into CSVAAEGYGYTF. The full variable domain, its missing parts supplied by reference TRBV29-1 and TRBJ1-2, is SAVISQKPSRDICQRGTSLTIQCQVDSQVTMMFWYRQQPGQSLTLIATANQGSEATYESGFVIDKFPISRPNLTFSTLTVSNMSPEDSSIYLCSVAAEGYGYTFGSGTRLTVV.

The chain's CDR3 is CASSLTFKCLVWSYNEQFF. Here the CDR3 DNA reads TGTGCCAGCAGCTTAACCTTTAAGTGTTTGGTATGGTCCTACAATGAGCAGTTCTTC. The V and J genes are TRBV7-3 and TRBJ2-1; D is undetermined. The CDR3 is 19 amino acids. Looked up from germline, CDR1 is SGHTA and CDR2 is FQGTGA. The V and J ends lost 0 bases and 1 base respectively, with 19 bases between them.

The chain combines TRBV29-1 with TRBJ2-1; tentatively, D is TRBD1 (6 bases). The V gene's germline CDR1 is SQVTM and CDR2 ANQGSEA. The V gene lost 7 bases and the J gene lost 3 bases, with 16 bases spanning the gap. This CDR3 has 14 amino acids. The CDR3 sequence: CSGWSGENYNEQFF. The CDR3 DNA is TGCAGCGGGTGGTCAGGGGAAAACTACAATGAGCAGTTCTTC.

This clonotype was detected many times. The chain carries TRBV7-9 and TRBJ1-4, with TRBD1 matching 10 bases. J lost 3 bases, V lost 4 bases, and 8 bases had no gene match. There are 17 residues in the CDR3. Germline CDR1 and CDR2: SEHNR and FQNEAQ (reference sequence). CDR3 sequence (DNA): TGTGCCAGCAGCTCCCCGACAGGGGGCGTAGCTAATGAAAAACTGTTTTTT. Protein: CASSSPTGGVANEKLFF.

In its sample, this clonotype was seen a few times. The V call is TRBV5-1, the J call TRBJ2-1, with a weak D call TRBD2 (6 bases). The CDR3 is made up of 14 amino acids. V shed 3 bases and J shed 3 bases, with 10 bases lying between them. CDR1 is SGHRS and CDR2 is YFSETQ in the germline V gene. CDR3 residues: CASSSGSGYNEQFF. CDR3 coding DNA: TGCGCCAGCAGCTCCGGTAGCGGCTACAATGAGCAGTTCTTC.

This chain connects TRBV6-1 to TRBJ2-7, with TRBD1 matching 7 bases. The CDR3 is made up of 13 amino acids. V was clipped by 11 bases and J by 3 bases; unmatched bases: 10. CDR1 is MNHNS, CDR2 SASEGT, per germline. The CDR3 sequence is CAARQGALYEQYF. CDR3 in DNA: TGTGCCGCCAGACAGGGAGCTCTCTACGAGCAGTACTTC.

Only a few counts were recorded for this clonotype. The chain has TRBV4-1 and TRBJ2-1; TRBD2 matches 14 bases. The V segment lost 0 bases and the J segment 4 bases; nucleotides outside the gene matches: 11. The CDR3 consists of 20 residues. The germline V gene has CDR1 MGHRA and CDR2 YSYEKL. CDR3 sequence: CASSQDQGTWTSGRYNEQFF. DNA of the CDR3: TGCGCCAGCAGCCAAGACCAAGGGACCTGGACTAGCGGGAGGTACAATGAGCAGTTCTTC.

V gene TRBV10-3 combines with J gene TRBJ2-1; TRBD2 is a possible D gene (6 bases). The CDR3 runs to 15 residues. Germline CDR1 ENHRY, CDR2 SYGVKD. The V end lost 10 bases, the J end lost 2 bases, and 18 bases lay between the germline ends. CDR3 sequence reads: CATQTSGGTYNEQFF. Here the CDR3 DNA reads TGTGCCACCCAAACCTCCGGGGGTACCTACAATGAGCAGTTCTTC.

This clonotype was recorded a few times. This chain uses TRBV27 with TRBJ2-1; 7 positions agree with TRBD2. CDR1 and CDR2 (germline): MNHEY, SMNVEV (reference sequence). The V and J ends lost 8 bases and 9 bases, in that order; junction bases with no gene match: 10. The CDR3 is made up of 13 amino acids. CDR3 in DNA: TGTGCCAGCGGGGCGGGCGGGGGTGGTGAGCAGTTCTTC. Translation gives CASGAGGGGEQFF.

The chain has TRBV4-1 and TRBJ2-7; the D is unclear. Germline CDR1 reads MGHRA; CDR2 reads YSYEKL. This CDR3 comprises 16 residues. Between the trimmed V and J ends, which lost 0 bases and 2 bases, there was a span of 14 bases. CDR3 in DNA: TGCGCCAGCAGCCAAGATCCGGCGCTGTCTCCCTACGAGCAGTACTTC. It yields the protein CASSQDPALSPYEQYF.

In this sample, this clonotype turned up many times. CDR3 in amino acids: CAVTGGNEAFF. The CDR3 DNA reads as TGCGCAGTGACAGGGGGGAATGAAGCTTTCTTT. This rearrangement joins TRBV4-1 to TRBJ1-1; 9 positions match TRBD1. The CDR3 is 11 amino acids. CDR1 and CDR2 (germline): MGHRA, YSYEKL.

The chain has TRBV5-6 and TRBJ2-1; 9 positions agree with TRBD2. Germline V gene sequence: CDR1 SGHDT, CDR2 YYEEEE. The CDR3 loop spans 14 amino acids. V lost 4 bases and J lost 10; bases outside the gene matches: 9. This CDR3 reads CASSLKREDGEQFF. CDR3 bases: TGTGCCAGCAGCCTTAAGCGGGAGGACGGCGAGCAGTTCTTC.

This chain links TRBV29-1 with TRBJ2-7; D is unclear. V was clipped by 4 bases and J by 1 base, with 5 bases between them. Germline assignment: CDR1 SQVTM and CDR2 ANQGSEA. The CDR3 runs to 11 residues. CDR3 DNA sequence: TGCAGCGTTGCTGTGTCCTACGAGCAGTACTTC. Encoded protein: CSVAVSYEQYF.

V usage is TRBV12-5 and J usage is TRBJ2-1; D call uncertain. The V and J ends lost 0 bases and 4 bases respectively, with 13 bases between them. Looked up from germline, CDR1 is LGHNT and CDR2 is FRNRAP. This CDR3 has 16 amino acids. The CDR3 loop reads CASGLVQGGPYNEQFF. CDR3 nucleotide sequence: TGTGCTAGTGGTTTGGTACAAGGCGGACCTTACAATGAGCAGTTCTTC.

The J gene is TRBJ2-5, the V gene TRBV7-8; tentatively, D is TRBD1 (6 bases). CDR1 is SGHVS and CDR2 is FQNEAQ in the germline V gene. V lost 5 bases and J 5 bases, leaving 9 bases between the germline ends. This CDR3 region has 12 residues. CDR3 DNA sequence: TGTGCCAGCAGCCTCAGGGGCGAGACCCAGTACTTC. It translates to CASSLRGETQYF.

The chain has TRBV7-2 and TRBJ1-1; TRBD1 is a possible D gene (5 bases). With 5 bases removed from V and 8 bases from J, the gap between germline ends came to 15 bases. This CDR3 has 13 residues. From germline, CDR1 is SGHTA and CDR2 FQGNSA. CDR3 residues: CASSPSLRGEAFF. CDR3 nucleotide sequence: TGTGCCAGCAGCCCCTCGCTCCGGGGGGAAGCTTTCTTT.

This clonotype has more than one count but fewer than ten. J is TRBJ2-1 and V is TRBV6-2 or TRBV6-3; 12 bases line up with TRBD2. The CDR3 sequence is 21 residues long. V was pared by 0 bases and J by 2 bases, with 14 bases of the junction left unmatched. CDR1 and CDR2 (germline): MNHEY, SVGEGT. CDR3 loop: CASSYSRAEKLAGGPYNEQFF. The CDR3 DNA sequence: TGTGCCAGCAGTTACTCGAGGGCGGAGAAGCTAGCGGGAGGGCCCTACAATGAGCAGTTCTTC.

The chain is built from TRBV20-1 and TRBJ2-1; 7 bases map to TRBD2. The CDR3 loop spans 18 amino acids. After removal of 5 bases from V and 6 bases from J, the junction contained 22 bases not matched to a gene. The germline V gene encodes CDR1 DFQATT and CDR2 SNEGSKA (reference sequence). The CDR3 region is CSAPITGAGLPSGNEQFF. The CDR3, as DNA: TGCAGTGCTCCCATAACGGGAGCGGGACTCCCCAGTGGCAATGAGCAGTTCTTC.

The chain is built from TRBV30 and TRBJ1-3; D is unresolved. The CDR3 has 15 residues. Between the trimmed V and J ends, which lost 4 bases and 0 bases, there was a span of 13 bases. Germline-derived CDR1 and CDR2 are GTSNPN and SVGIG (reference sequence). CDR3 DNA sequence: TGTGCCTGGACCCGAGACGCAAGCTCTGGAAACACCATATATTTT. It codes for CAWTRDASSGNTIYF.

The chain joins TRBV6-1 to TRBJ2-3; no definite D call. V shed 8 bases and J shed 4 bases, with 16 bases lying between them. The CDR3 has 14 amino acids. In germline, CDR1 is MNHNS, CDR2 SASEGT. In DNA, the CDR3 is TGTGCCAGCGCATGGACGACTTCTCCAGATACGCAGTATTTT. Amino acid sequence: CASAWTTSPDTQYF.

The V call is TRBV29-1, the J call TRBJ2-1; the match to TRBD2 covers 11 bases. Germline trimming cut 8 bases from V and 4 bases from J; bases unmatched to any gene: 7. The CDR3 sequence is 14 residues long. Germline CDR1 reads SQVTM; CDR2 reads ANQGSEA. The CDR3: CSSFSGRAYNEQFF. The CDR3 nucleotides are TGCAGCTCTTTTAGCGGGAGGGCGTACAATGAGCAGTTCTTC.

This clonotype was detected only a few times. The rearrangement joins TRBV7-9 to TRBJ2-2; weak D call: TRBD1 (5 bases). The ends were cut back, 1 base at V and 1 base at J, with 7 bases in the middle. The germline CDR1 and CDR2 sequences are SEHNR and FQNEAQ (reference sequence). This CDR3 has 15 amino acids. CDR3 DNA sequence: TGTGCCAGCAGCTTAGTTCAGGGGAACACCGGGGAGCTGTTTTTT. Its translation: CASSLVQGNTGELFF. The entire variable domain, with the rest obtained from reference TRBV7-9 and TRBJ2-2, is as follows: DTGVSQNPRHKITKRGQNVTFRCDPISEHNRLYWYRQTLGQGPEFLTYFQNEAQLEKSRLLSDRFSAERPKGSFSTLEIQRTEQGDSAMYLCASSLVQGNTGELFFGEGSRLTVL.

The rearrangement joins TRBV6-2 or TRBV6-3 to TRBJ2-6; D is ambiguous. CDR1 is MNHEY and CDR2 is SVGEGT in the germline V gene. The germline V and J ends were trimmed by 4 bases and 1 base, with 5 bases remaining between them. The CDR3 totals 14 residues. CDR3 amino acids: CASSWSSGANVLTF. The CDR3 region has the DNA TGTGCCAGCAGTTGGAGTTCTGGGGCCAACGTCCTGACTTTC.

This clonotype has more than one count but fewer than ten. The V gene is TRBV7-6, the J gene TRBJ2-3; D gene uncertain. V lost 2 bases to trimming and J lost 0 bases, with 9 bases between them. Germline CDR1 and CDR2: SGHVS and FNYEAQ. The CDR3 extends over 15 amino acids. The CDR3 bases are TGTGCCAGCAGCTTAATGCGGAATAGCACAGATACGCAGTATTTT. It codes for CASSLMRNSTDTQYF.

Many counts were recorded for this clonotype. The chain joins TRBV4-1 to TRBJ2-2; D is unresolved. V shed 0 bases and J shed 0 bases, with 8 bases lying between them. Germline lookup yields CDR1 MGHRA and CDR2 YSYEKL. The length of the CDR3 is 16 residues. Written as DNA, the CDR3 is TGCGCCAGCAGCCAAGATATGATTGCGAACACCGGGGAGCTGTTTTTT. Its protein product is CASSQDMIANTGELFF.

The CDR3 region is CASSVGGETQYF. The CDR3 nucleotides read TGTGCCAGCAGCGTAGGGGGAGAGACCCAGTACTTC. J is TRBJ2-5 and V is TRBV9; D is ambiguous. The CDR3 has 12 amino acids. Germline values: CDR1 SGDLS, CDR2 YYNGEE. V lost 0 bases, J lost 4 bases, and 4 bases lay in between.